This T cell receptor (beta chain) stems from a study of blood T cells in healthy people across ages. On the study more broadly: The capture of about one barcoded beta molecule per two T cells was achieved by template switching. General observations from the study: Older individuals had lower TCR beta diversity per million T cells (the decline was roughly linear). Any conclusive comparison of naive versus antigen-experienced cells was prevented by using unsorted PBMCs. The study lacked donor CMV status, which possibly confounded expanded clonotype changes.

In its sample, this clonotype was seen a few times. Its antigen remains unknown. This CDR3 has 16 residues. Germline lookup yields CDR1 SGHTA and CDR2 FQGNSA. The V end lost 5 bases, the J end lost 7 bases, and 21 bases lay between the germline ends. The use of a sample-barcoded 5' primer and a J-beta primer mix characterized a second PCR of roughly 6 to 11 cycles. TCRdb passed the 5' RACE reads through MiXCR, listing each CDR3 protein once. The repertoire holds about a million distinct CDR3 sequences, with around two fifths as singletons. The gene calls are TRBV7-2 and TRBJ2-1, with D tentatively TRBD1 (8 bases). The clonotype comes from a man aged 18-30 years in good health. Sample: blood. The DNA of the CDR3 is TGTGCCAGCAGCACTCAAATGACAGGGGAGGGGAATGAGCAGTTCTTC. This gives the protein CASSTQMTGEGNEQFF. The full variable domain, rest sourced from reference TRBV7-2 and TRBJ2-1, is GAGVSQSPSNKVTEKGKDVELRCDPISGHTALYWYRQSLGQGLEFLIYFQGNSAPDKSGLPSDRFSAERTGGSVSTLTIQRTQQEDSAVYLCASSTQMTGEGNEQFFGPGTRLTVL.